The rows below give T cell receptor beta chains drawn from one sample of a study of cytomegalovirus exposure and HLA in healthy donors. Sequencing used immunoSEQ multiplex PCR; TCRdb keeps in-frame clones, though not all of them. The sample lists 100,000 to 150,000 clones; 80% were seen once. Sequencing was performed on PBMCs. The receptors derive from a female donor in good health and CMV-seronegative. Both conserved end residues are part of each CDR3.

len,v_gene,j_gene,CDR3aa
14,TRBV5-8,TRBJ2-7,CASSLNREDNEQYF
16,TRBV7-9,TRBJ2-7,CASSTGTSGASYEQYF
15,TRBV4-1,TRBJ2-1,CASSQAPRGRNEQFF
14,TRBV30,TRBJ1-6,CAWVNRGSSSPLHF
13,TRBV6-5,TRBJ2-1,CASRRGLNNEQFF
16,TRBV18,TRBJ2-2,CASSPTGGAYTGELFF
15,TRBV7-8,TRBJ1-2,CASTYLQGANYGYTF
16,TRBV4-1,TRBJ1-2,CASSQDWAVTNYGYTF
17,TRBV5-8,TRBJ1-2,CASSQAYRGPIDYGYTF
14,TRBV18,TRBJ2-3,CASSRQGEADTQYF
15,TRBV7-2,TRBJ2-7,CASSSRPMREGEQYF
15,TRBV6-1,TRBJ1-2,CASSDGGLVFIDYTF
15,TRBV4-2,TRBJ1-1,CASSQDRTENTEAFF
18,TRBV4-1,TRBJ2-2,CASSQESPLAEVTGELFF
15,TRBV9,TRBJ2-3,CASSVASGGGYTQYF
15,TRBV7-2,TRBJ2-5,CASSYRRGMVETQYF
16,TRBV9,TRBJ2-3,CASDDSSRLTTDTQYF
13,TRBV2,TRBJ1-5,CASNVLGNQPQHF
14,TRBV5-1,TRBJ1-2,CASSSGTGFYGYTF
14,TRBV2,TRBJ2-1,CASNQGQTNNEQFF
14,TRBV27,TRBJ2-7,CASSRGDMVGEQYF
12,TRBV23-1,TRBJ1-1,CASSQSNSEAFF
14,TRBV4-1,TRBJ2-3,CASRQGTFTDTQYF
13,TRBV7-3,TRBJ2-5,CASSWGDQETQYF
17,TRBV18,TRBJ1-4,CASSDRDRGPQAEKLFF
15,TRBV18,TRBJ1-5,CASSLEVGGNQPQHF
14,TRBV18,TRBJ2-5,CASSLVSQGETQYF
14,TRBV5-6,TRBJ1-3,CASSLAGGGNTIYF
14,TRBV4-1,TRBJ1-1,CASSQETGRTEAFF
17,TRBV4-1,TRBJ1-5,CASSQHLQQTEDQPQHF
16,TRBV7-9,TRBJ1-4,CASSKKWAQGNEKLFF
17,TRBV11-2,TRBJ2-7,CASSPIWSGTRSYEQYF
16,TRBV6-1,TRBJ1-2,CASSEGLGAANYGYTF
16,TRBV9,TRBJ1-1,CASSAALKGGGTEAFF
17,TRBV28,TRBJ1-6,CASRTSQGQGLNSPLHF
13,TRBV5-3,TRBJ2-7,CARSAGQPYEQYF
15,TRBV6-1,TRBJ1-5,CASNPNVGVGQPQHF
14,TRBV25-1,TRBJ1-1,CASSSTARETEAFF
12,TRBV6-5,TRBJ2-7,CASSYSGYQQYF
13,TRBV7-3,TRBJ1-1,CASSLNGNTEAFF
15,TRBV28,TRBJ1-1,CASGQSWGMNTEAFF
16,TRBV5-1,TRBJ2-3,CASSAGLAGAGDTQYF
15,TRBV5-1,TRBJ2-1,CASSLTSGSFNEQFF
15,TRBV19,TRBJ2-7,CASSGWMGPAYEQYF
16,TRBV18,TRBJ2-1,CASSPRTSGGGNEQFF
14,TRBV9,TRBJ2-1,CASGLRGGDNEQFF
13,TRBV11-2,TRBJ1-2,CASPGQGAPGYTF
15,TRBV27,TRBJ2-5,CASSRRGSAEETQYF